A selection of T cell receptor beta chains follows, all from one sample in a study of cytomegalovirus exposure and HLA in healthy donors. TCRdb's copy holds only in-frame clones and misses some; the assay was immunoSEQ multiplex PCR. The sample has roughly 220,000 clones; over 80% are singletons. Sequencing was done on a sample of PBMCs. The receptors derive from a woman aged 30 to 39 in good health and CMV-seropositive. Both conserved end residues are part of each CDR3. The D gene is left open where the match is weak. Clone size, where shown, is once, few, many, or a class for clones that have expanded.

J gene | clone size | D gene | V gene | CDR3 protein | CDR3 DNA
TRBJ2-7 | once | TRBD1 | TRBV5-1 | CASSLQPKGARYEQYF | TGCGCCAGCAGCTTGCAGCCGAAGGGGGCTCGGTACGAGCAGTACTTC
TRBJ2-1 | NA | TRBD2 | TRBV4-1 | CASSQWTSGSEGEQFF | TGCGCCAGCAGCCAATGGACTAGCGGGAGCGAAGGTGAGCAGTTCTTC
TRBJ1-5 | NA | TRBD1 | TRBV28 | CASRTGNQPQHF | TGTGCCAGCCGGACAGGGAATCAGCCCCAGCATTTT
TRBJ2-1 | NA | NA | TRBV28 | CASSLEGGGYNEQFF | TGTGCCAGCAGTTTAGAGGGAGGGGGATACAATGAGCAGTTCTTC
TRBJ2-1 | NA | NA | TRBV5-5 | CASSSDSLYEQFF | TGTGCCAGCAGCTCGGACAGTCTCTATGAGCAGTTCTTC
TRBJ2-7 | NA | TRBD2 | TRBV2 | CASSEPYGTSGRFVPSYEQYF | TGTGCCAGCAGTGAGCCCTACGGGACTAGCGGGAGGTTCGTTCCCTCCTACGAGCAGTACTTC
TRBJ1-4 | many | NA | TRBV10-3 | CAISEWRGLELFF | TGTGCCATCAGTGAGTGGAGGGGATTGGAACTGTTTTTT
TRBJ1-2 | NA | TRBD1 | TRBV9 | CASSVEQGASNYGYTF | TGTGCCAGCAGCGTAGAACAGGGGGCGTCTAACTATGGCTACACCTTC
TRBJ1-2 | NA | TRBD1 | TRBV9 | CASSGRDRGHRYGYTF | TGTGCCAGCAGCGGCCGGGACAGGGGACACAGGTATGGCTACACCTTC
TRBJ2-1 | NA | TRBD2 | TRBV2 | CASPGLAGSNEQFF | TGTGCCAGCCCCGGACTAGCGGGGAGCAATGAGCAGTTCTTC
TRBJ2-3 | few | NA | TRBV12-2 | CASRPRGRALQVTQYF | TGTGCAAGTCGACCAAGAGGGAGGGCCCTTCAGGTGACGCAGTATTTT
TRBJ2-5 | NA | NA | TRBV20-1 | CSASGLETQYF | TGCAGTGCTAGTGGACTAGAGACCCAGTACTTC
TRBJ2-7 | NA | TRBD1 | TRBV4-1 | CASSQSRQGRNEQYF | TGCGCCAGCAGCCAAAGTCGACAGGGCAGGAACGAGCAGTACTTC
TRBJ2-1 | NA | TRBD2 | TRBV4-3 | CASSQSLASRLNEQFF | TGCGCCAGCAGCCAATCACTAGCGAGCCGCCTCAATGAGCAGTTCTTC
TRBJ2-2 | once | NA | TRBV5-6 | CASSLGLYTGELFF | TGTGCCAGCAGCTTGGGATTATACACCGGGGAGCTGTTTTTT
TRBJ1-2 | NA | TRBD1 | TRBV30 | CAWKTGGVRTF | TGTGCCTGGAAGACAGGGGGCGTTCGCACCTTC
TRBJ2-2 | NA | NA | TRBV4-3 | CASSQGRGRGNTGELFF | TGCGCCAGCAGCCAAGGCCGCGGGCGAGGGAACACCGGGGAGCTGTTTTTT
TRBJ1-2 | NA | NA | TRBV4-3 | CASSQDRQLYGYTF | TGCGCCAGCAGCCAAGATCGACAGCTCTATGGCTACACCTTC
TRBJ1-2 | NA | NA | TRBV18 | CASSQGTGTNYGYTF | TGTGCCAGCTCACAGGGGACGGGAACTAACTATGGCTACACCTTC
TRBJ1-4 | NA | TRBD1 | TRBV25-1 | CASSGSRDRDNEKLFF | TGTGCCAGCAGTGGGTCCAGAGACAGGGACAATGAAAAACTGTTTTTT
TRBJ2-3 | few | NA | TRBV21-1 | CQRENSQYF | TGTCAAAGGGAGAACTCGCAGTATTTT
TRBJ2-7 | NA | NA | TRBV4-2 | CASSQGTGTYEQYF | TGTGCCAGCAGCCAAGGAACGGGTACCTACGAGCAGTACTTC
TRBJ1-4 | NA | NA | TRBV27 | CASSFLGDEKLFF | TGTGCCAGCAGTTTTCTGGGGGATGAAAAACTGTTTTTT
TRBJ1-1 | NA | TRBD1 | TRBV5-1 | CASSLRGTGNTEAFF | TGCGCCAGCAGCTTGCGCGGGACAGGGAACACTGAAGCTTTCTTT
TRBJ2-7 | NA | NA | TRBV9 | CASSDGEYEQYF | TGTGCCAGCAGCGACGGGGAGTACGAGCAGTACTTC
TRBJ1-1 | NA | NA | TRBV20-1 | CSASPNTEAFF | TGCAGTGCTAGCCCGAACACTGAAGCTTTCTTT
TRBJ2-6 | NA | NA | TRBV27 | CASSHLGRGPGANVLTF | TGTGCCAGCAGTCACCTCGGAAGGGGACCCGGGGCCAACGTCCTGACTTTC
TRBJ2-7 | NA | NA | TRBV7-8 | CASSFKGTAEQYF | TGTGCCAGCAGCTTCAAAGGGACGGCCGAGCAGTACTTC
TRBJ2-2 | few | NA | TRBV10-1 | CASSRRAANTGELFF | TGCGCCAGCAGTCGACGGGCGGCGAACACCGGGGAGCTGTTTTTT
TRBJ2-7 | NA | NA | TRBV6-1 | CASTRAGDTSYEQYF | TGTGCCAGTACTAGGGCGGGTGATACCTCCTACGAGCAGTACTTC
TRBJ2-1 | NA | NA | TRBV7-3 | CASSPGRAGYEQFF | TGTGCCAGCAGCCCAGGACGGGCGGGATATGAGCAGTTCTTC
TRBJ1-2 | few | NA | TRBV5-1 | CASSYRDVNYGYTF | TGCGCCAGCAGCTACCGGGACGTCAACTATGGCTACACCTTC
TRBJ2-7 | NA | NA | TRBV12-5 | CASGFGEDGSGRGEQYF | TGTGCTAGTGGTTTCGGGGAGGACGGAAGCGGTCGGGGCGAGCAGTACTTC
TRBJ2-7 | NA | NA | TRBV4-1 | CASSPGPTYEQYF | TGCGCCAGCAGCCCGGGCCCGACCTACGAGCAGTACTTC
TRBJ1-2 | NA | NA | TRBV7-9 | CASSFGGLRGDGYTF | TGTGCCAGCAGCTTCGGGGGGCTCCGCGGTGATGGCTACACCTTC
TRBJ2-5 | NA | NA | TRBV19 | CASSPPDVEETQYF | TGTGCCAGTAGTCCACCGGACGTAGAAGAGACCCAGTACTTC
TRBJ1-5 | NA | NA | TRBV28 | CASSSIQPQHF | TGTGCCAGCAGTAGTATCCAGCCCCAGCATTTT
TRBJ2-1 | many | NA | TRBV30 | CAWSWSDGGQFF | TGTGCCTGGAGTTGGTCAGATGGAGGTCAGTTCTTC
TRBJ2-5 | NA | NA | TRBV7-9 | CASRISMGEETQYF | TGTGCCAGCAGGATATCGATGGGGGAAGAGACCCAGTACTTC
TRBJ2-1 | NA | NA | TRBV4-1 | CASSQGRANEQFF | TGCGCCAGCAGCCAAGGTCGGGCGAATGAGCAGTTCTTC
TRBJ2-1 | NA | NA | TRBV7-2 | CASSESGFSYNEQFF | TGTGCCAGCAGCGAAAGCGGATTCTCCTACAATGAGCAGTTCTTC
TRBJ2-5 | NA | NA | TRBV28 | CASSFDQDGQETQYF | TGTGCCAGCAGTTTCGATCAGGACGGACAAGAGACCCAGTACTTC
TRBJ2-2 | NA | TRBD2 | TRBV4-1 | CASSGLDLIGELFF | TGCGCCAGCTCTGGACTAGACCTCATCGGGGAGCTGTTTTTT
TRBJ2-1 | few | TRBD1 | TRBV2 | CASGTGVFEQFF | TGTGCCAGCGGGACAGGGGTTTTTGAGCAGTTCTTC
TRBJ1-2 | NA | TRBD1 | TRBV28 | CASSFFGTGGRGYTF | TGTGCCAGCAGTTTCTTTGGGACAGGGGGCAGAGGCTACACCTTC
TRBJ1-5 | few | TRBD1 | TRBV9 | CASSVGTGPNQPQHF | TGTGCCAGCAGCGTAGGGACAGGGCCGAATCAGCCCCAGCATTTT
TRBJ2-3 | NA | TRBD2 | TRBV5-1 | CASSLSSGRADTQYF | TGCGCCAGCAGCTTGAGTAGCGGGAGGGCAGATACGCAGTATTTT
TRBJ2-7 | NA | NA | TRBV6-1 | CASSARDGAYEQYF | TGTGCCAGCAGTGCAAGGGACGGAGCCTACGAGCAGTACTTC
TRBJ1-2 | NA | NA | TRBV5-6 | CASSFRSRVNIGYTF | TGTGCCAGCAGCTTTAGATCCAGGGTGAATATCGGCTACACCTTC
TRBJ1-1 | once | NA | TRBV4-1 | CASITTDRNTEAFF | TGCGCCAGCATCACGACAGATAGAAACACTGAAGCTTTCTTT
TRBJ1-1 | NA | NA | TRBV2 | CASRARGGHTEAFF | TGTGCCAGCAGGGCCCGGGGTGGACACACTGAAGCTTTCTTT
TRBJ2-2 | NA | TRBD2 | TRBV30 | CARLGGTSGTGELFF | TGTGCCCGATTAGGAGGGACTAGCGGAACCGGGGAGCTGTTTTTT
TRBJ1-1 | once | TRBD1 | TRBV2 | CASSRRDRRDTEAFF | TGTGCCAGCAGTAGAAGGGACAGGAGAGACACTGAAGCTTTCTTT
TRBJ1-5 | NA | NA | TRBV15 | CATSRGGGGGRIVPQHF | TGTGCCACCAGCAGAGGTGGGGGGGGCGGCCGTATAGTGCCCCAGCATTTT
TRBJ1-3 | NA | NA | TRBV13 | CASEYGTIGNTIYF | TGTGCCAGCGAATACGGGACTATTGGAAACACCATATATTTT